Sequencing of this TCR beta chain was carried out in a study of regulatory T cells in long-lasting Graves disease. As to time point: newly diagnosed GD, antithyroid drugs for less than 3 months. The TCR library was prepared using RNA isolated from PBMCs. The authors built TCR beta libraries using iRepertoire HTBI primers and Arm-PCR of CDR3 regions. TCRdb processed the multiplex PCR reads anew with MiXCR; each CDR3 protein has one entry. The data show hundreds of thousands of distinct CDR3 sequences, around an eighth seen once. This clonotype appeared many times. V was cut by 3 bases and J by 4 bases, with 12 bases left in between. CDR3 length: 14 residues. Germline values: CDR1 SNHLY, CDR2 FYNNEI. These data were also reused for a study on T cells in Graves' hyperthyroidism and ophthalmopathy.

The sequences come from peripheral blood mononuclear cells (PBMCs), collected at new diagnosis, from a patient treated with antithyroid drugs. The receptor was derived from a man under 40 with Graves disease. The chain recombines TRBV2 with TRBJ1-2; possible D gene TRBD1, 5 bases. CDR3 amino acids: CASSDGGRGYGYTF. In nucleotides, the CDR3 is TGTGCCAGCAGTGATGGAGGAAGGGGCTATGGCTACACCTTC. Looking up the rest from reference TRBV2 and TRBJ1-2 gives the full variable domain: EPEVTQTPSHQVTQMGQEVILRCVPISNHLYFYWYRQILGQKVEFLVSFYNNEISEKSEIFDDQFSVERPDGSNFTLKIRSTKLEDSAMYFCASSDGGRGYGYTFGSGTRLTVV.